This T cell receptor beta chain originates from a study of T cell clusters in autoimmune cytopenias. Study-wide context: A median of approximately 50,000 TRB reads per sample yielded a median about 2,500 distinct clonotypes. Whole-study findings and limits: Primary autoimmune cytopenia patients appeared to lack physiological T cell clusters present in healthy donors. No cluster-lack signature appeared between secondary cytopenia and chronic lymphocytic leukemia patients, apparently due to lymphoma masking.

This clonotype counts as medium-sized by frequency. Antigen: not known. One tube held mixed TRB-A and TRB-B primer pools for touch-down PCR. TCRdb re-called the multiplex PCR reads, yielding one record per CDR3 amino acid sequence without DNA. The sample data list roughly 6,200 distinct CDR3 sequences. TRB was amplified from roughly 250 ng of peripheral blood genomic DNA per sample. This clonotype was sampled from a human donor with an autoimmune cytopenia or autoimmune hepatitis (not recorded which). Material: peripheral blood.

The CDR3 here is CATSRDREPTNIQYF. The rearrangement links TRBV15 to TRBJ2-4. The CDR3 contains 15 residues. CDR1 LNHNV and CDR2 YYDKDF come from the germline V gene (reference sequence).